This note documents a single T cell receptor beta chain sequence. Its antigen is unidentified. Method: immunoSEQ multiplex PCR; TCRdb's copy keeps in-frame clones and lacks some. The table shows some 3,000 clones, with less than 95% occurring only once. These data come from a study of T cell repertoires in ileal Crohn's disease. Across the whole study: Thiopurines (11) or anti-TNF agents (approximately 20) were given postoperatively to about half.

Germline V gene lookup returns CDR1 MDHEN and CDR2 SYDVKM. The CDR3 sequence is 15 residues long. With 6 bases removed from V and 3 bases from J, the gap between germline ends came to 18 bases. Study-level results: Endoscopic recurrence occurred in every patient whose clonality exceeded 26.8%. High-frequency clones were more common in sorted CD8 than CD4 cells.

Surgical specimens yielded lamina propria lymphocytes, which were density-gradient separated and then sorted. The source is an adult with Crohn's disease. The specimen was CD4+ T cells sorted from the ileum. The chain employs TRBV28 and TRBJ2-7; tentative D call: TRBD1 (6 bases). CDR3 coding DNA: TGTGCCAGCAGCCCTTCCCCTCGGACAGACTACGAGCAGTACTTC. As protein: CASSPSPRTDYEQYF. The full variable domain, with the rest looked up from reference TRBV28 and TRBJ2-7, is DVKVTQSSRYLVKRTGEKVFLECVQDMDHENMFWYRQDPGLGLRLIYFSYDVKMKEKGDIPEGYSVSREKKERFSLILESASTNQTSMYLCASSPSPRTDYEQYFGPGTRLTVT.